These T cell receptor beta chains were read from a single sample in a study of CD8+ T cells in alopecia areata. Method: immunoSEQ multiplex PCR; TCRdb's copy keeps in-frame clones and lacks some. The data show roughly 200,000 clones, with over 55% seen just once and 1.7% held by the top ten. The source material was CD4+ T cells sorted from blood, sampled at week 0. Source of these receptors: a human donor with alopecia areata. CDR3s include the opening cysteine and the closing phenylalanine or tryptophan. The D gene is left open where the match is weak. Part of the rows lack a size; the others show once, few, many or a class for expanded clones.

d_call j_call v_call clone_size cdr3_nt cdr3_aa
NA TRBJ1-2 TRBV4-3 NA TGCGCCAGCAGCCAGTCGTGGGGAGCTTATGGCTACACCTTC CASSQSWGAYGYTF
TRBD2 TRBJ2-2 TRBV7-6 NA TGTGCCAGCAGCCCTAGCGGTACCGGGGAGCTGTTTTTT CASSPSGTGELFF
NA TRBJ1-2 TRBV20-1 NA TGCAGCGCCCGGAAGGGTTATGGCTACACCTTC CSARKGYGYTF
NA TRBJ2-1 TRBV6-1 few TGTGCCAGCACCCCCAGGTCAGGGACACAGCAGTTCTTC CASTPRSGTQQFF
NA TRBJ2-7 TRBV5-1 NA TGCGCCAGCAGAGGCTATCCGGACAGCTCCAGCGAGCAGTACTTC CASRGYPDSSSEQYF
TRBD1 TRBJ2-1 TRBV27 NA TGTGCCAGCAGTCCCTGGGACAGGGGTCGTCAGTTCTTC CASSPWDRGRQFF
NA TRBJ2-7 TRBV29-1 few TGCAGCGTTGAAAGCCCGGGGGTGGGTTCCGAGCAGTACTTC CSVESPGVGSEQYF
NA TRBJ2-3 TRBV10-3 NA TGTGCCACCTCGACTAGTTGGGATACGCAGTATTTT CATSTSWDTQYF
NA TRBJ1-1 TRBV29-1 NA TGCAGCGTCTTATCATCGGACAGAGAAGCTTTCTTT CSVLSSDREAFF
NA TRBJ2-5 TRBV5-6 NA TGTGCCAGCACCTCTATTTCGAGTAGGGGAGAGACCCAGTACTTC CASTSISSRGETQYF
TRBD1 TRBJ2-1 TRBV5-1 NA TGCGCCAGCAGCTCAGGACAGGGGGCGAATCGCAAGTTCTTC CASSSGQGANRKFF
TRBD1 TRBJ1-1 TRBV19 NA TGTGCCAGTACTCCGGGACAGCGTACAAACACTGAAGCTTTCTTT CASTPGQRTNTEAFF
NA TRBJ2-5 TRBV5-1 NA TGCGCCAGCAGCTTATCGGCTAGAGGCCCTAGAGAGACCCAGTACTTC CASSLSARGPRETQYF
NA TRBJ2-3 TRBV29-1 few TGCAGCGGAGTTCGGGGCTCAGATACGCAGTATTTT CSGVRGSDTQYF
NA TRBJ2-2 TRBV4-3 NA TGCGCCAGCAGCCAAGAAAGATCCGGTGTCGGGGAGCTGTTTTTT CASSQERSGVGELFF
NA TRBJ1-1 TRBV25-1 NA NA CASSVGQGSPFF